The 19 T cell receptor beta chains below were found in one sample sequenced in a study of metastatic and nonmetastatic thyroid tumors. Before thyroid surgery, none of the patients had received any treatment. TCRdb re-called clones from the PCR reads using MiXCR. The sample holds around 53,000 clones, about 20% seen once. Sequenced sample: blood. These receptors were collected from a female donor with papillary thyroid cancer or a benign thyroid nodule (not recorded which). Some clones in this sample may be carry-over from other donors' samples.

This clone appeared many times. V is TRBV4-1 and J is TRBJ1-4; D is ambiguous. V shed 3 bases and J shed 15 bases, with 17 bases lying between them. CDR3 length equals 13 residues. The germline gives CDR1 MGHRA, CDR2 YSYEKL. The DNA of the CDR3 is TGCGCCAGCAGCCAGGCTGCACGAGGTACATTGTTTTTT. Amino acid sequence: CASSQAARGTLFF.

This clone was detected ten times or more. The rearrangement links TRBV30 to TRBJ1-1; 7 bases map to TRBD1. The junction had 5 bases not matched to a gene; V was cut back by 8 bases and J by 5 bases. This CDR3 region has 11 residues. Per the germline V gene, CDR1 is GTSNPN and CDR2 is SVGIG (reference sequence). The CDR3 protein is CAATGRTEAFF. The CDR3 nucleotides are TGTGCCGCGACAGGGAGGACTGAAGCTTTCTTT.

This clone was counted many times. V usage is TRBV20-1 and J usage is TRBJ2-3, with 8 bases that match TRBD2. Germline V gene data show CDR1 as DFQATT and CDR2 as SNEGSKA (reference sequence). The V segment lost 6 bases and the J segment 0 bases; nucleotides outside the gene matches: 8. CDR3 length: 15 residues. The DNA of the CDR3 is TGCAGTGCGAAAGGACTAGCAGCTAGCACAGATACGCAGTATTTT. Residues: CSAKGLAASTDTQYF.

This clone was seen ten or more times. The chain is built from TRBV2 and TRBJ1-6; tentatively, D is TRBD1 (6 bases). This CDR3 has 16 amino acids. Trimming took off 1 base at V and 8 bases at J, with 15 bases between the two ends. The germline gives CDR1 SNHLY, CDR2 FYNNEI. CDR3 nucleotides: TGTGCCAGCAGTGAAGGAGTCAGGGGAAGCGATTCACCCCTCCACTTT. Translating it yields CASSEGVRGSDSPLHF.

This clone has a count of ten or more. J is TRBJ2-3 and V is TRBV27; no firm D call. The CDR3 runs 15 residues. Germline V gene data show CDR1 as MNHEY and CDR2 as SMNVEV (reference sequence). V lost 4 bases to trimming and J lost 1 base, with 12 bases between them. For the CDR3, the DNA is TGTGCCAGCAGTTCCCCGAGTTGGGGCACAGATACGCAGTATTTT. Amino acids: CASSSPSWGTDTQYF.

In this sample, this clone turned up many times. This rearrangement joins TRBV2 to TRBJ1-5; TRBD1 matches at 7 bases. Germline-derived CDR1 and CDR2 are SNHLY and FYNNEI. The CDR3 covers 14 residues. The ends lost 3 bases at V and 7 bases at J; junction bases unmatched: 6. Written as DNA, the CDR3 is TGTGCCAGCAGTGATTACAGGGGAAGCCAGCCCCAGCATTTT. Translated: CASSDYRGSQPQHF.

The chain links TRBV4-1 to TRBJ1-2; no clear D. Germline assignment: CDR1 MGHRA and CDR2 YSYEKL. Trimming stripped 6 bases from V and 0 bases from J, with 14 bases between. There are 15 residues in the CDR3. The CDR3 bases are TGCGCCAGCAGTCTTGCCAGTCCATCTAACTATGGCTACACCTTC. Protein sequence: CASSLASPSNYGYTF.

Comments on this clone: At one boundary the junction diverges from the germline segment, which might be a read error. The CDR3 DNA is TGCGCCAGCAGCCCGGGACAGGAGATCGGGTGGTCTGATGCTTTCTTT. Amino acids: CASSPGQEIGWSDAFF. The chain is built from TRBV5-1 and TRBJ1-1; 8 bases map to TRBD1. Germline V CDR1 and CDR2: SGHRS, YFSETQ. The CDR3 has 16 residues.

This clone was counted at least ten times. The V gene is TRBV10-3, the J gene TRBJ2-7; the D gene is possibly TRBD1 (6 bases). This CDR3 is 16 amino acids long. The germline CDR1 and CDR2 sequences are ENHRY and SYGVKD. V was cut by 5 bases and J by 3 bases, with 20 bases left in between. The CDR3 region has the DNA TGTGCCATCAGTTCTCGCCCCGGGACAAAAAACTACGAGCAGTACTTC. Protein: CAISSRPGTKNYEQYF.

This clone was detected ten times or more. This rearrangement joins TRBV28 to TRBJ1-5, with unresolved D. The CDR3 contains 12 residues. V lost 6 bases and J lost 7, with 10 bases in between. CDR1 MDHEN and CDR2 SYDVKM come from the germline V gene. The chain's CDR3 is CASRADGQPQHF. The CDR3 region has the DNA TGTGCCAGCAGGGCGGACGGGCAGCCCCAGCATTTT.

This clone was seen a handful of times. One junction end does not reproduce the germline sequence, and a read error may be involved. This chain uses TRBV6-1 with TRBJ1-5; D call uncertain. CDR3 size: 15 residues. CDR1 MNHNS and CDR2 SASEGT come from the germline V gene. CDR3 residues: CAISESSGDNQPQHF. The CDR3 nucleotides are TGTGCCATCAGTGAGTCTTCAGGTGACAATCAGCCCCAGCATTTT.

There are many counts of this clone. The chain is built from TRBV27 and TRBJ2-1, with 8 bases aligning to TRBD2. CDR3 length: 12 residues. After removal of 10 bases from V and 10 bases from J, the junction contained 9 bases not matched to a gene. Looked up from germline, CDR1 is MNHEY and CDR2 is SMNVEV (reference sequence). The CDR3 DNA reads as TGTGCCACCTTAGCGGGATCGGGGGAGCAGTTCTTC. It encodes CATLAGSGEQFF.

This clone appeared a single time. Mismatch with germline at one junction end may stem from a read error. The J gene is TRBJ1-3, the V gene TRBV7-8, with D unresolved. The V gene's germline CDR1 is SGHVS and CDR2 FQNEAQ. The CDR3 is 15 residues long. For the CDR3, the DNA is TGTGCCAGCAGCCCTCGCACGTACTCTGGAATCACCATATGTTTT. Protein product: CASSPRTYSGITICF. Full variable domain (missing parts from reference TRBV7-8 and TRBJ1-3): GAGVSQSPRYKVAKRGQDVALRCDPISGHVSLFWYQQALGQGPEFLTYFQNEAQLDKSGLPSDRFFAERPEGSVSTLKIQRTQQEDSAVYLCASSPRTYSGITICFGEGSWLTVV.

This clone was picked up many times. The gene calls are TRBV4-2 and TRBJ2-1; possible D gene TRBD1, 6 bases. Trimming removed 2 bases from V and 4 bases from J, with 12 bases in between. The CDR3 runs 15 residues. Looked up from germline, CDR1 is LGHNA and CDR2 is YNFKEQ. CDR3 in DNA: TGTGCCAGCAGCCAACTTGACGGGACATACAATGAGCAGTTCTTC. Its translation is CASSQLDGTYNEQFF.

This clone appeared many times. Written as DNA, the CDR3 is TGTGCCAGTAGTAGGGGGGGGCGGACAGATGGCTACACCTTC. It is translated as CASSRGGRTDGYTF. The chain links TRBV19 to TRBJ1-2; D perhaps matches TRBD1 (6 bases). The CDR3 totals 14 residues. Per the germline V gene, CDR1 is LNHDA and CDR2 is SQIVND (reference sequence). Trimming stripped 4 bases from V and 6 bases from J, with 15 bases between.

The table lists this clone with many counts. V usage is TRBV5-1 and J usage is TRBJ2-1; TRBD1 aligns across 8 bases. The V segment lost 4 bases and the J segment 6 bases; nucleotides outside the gene matches: 3. This CDR3 is 13 amino acids long. The germline CDR1 and CDR2 sequences are SGHRS and YFSETQ. The DNA of the CDR3 is TGCGCCAGCAGCGGACAGGGTACCAATGAGCAGTTCTTC. Residues: CASSGQGTNEQFF.

V is TRBV6-2 or TRBV6-3 and J is TRBJ2-7; 7 bases are a match to TRBD1. Germline CDR1 reads MNHEY; CDR2 reads SVGEGT. The CDR3 contains 14 residues. J gave up 0 bases and V 6 bases, and 5 bases lay outside the gene matches. The CDR3 DNA reads TGTGCCAGCAGAACGACAGGGATCTCCTACGAGCAGTACTTC. Translating gives CASRTTGISYEQYF.

As concerns this clone: At one end, the junction sequence differs from germline, possibly due to a read error. The chain employs TRBV5-1 and TRBJ2-7; 7 nucleotides line up with TRBD2. Germline CDR1 is SGHRS and CDR2 is YFSETQ. The CDR3 is made up of 15 amino acids. For the CDR3, the DNA is TGCGCCAGCTCTGTGGGGGGGGAGCCCTCCGACGAGCAGTACTTC. This codes for CASSVGGEPSDEQYF.

The rearrangement joins TRBV3-1 to TRBJ1-1; D unresolved. There are 14 residues in the CDR3. V was clipped by 1 base and J by 4 bases, with 10 bases between them. Germline CDR1 and CDR2: LGHDT and YNNKEL (reference sequence). CDR3 protein: CASSQGGISTEAFF. In DNA, the CDR3 is TGTGCCAGCAGCCAAGGAGGGATAAGCACTGAAGCTTTCTTT.